These 27 T cell receptor beta chains came from one sample sequenced in a study of T cell changes during pregnancy in multiple sclerosis (dated by TCRdb to 2018 to 2020). Preparation of the library involved the immunoSEQ multiplex PCR assay. Here the immuneACCESS table is served through TCRdb, limited to in-frame sequences with V and J called. Missing clones are a known gap in these copies; in checked studies unresolved V genes cover under half, and the rest lacks a known reason. In this sample the table shows over 25,000 clones, about 92% of which occur a single time. In total, the top ten clones hold 0.65% to 0.9% of the sample. Sequencing was performed on CD4+ T cells from peripheral blood mononuclear cells, taken in the first trimester of pregnancy. Receptors were obtained from a female donor with multiple sclerosis, enrolled in a pregnancy study.

The CDR3 sequence: CASSSQGLAGEETQYF. The DNA for the CDR3 is TGTGCCAGCAGCTCGCAGGGCCTAGCGGGGGAGGAGACCCAGTACTTC. The chain carries TRBV7-2 and TRBJ2-5, with 10 nucleotides matching TRBD2. Per germline, CDR1 SGHTA and CDR2 FQGNSA. CDR3 length: 16 residues. The trim removed 4 bases at V and 5 bases at J, leaving 10 bases unmatched.

This sequence joins TRBV10-3 and TRBJ2-2; 7 positions agree with TRBD1. This CDR3 comprises 12 residues. J gave up 6 bases and V 10 bases, and 5 bases lay outside the gene matches. Germline V gene data show CDR1 as ENHRY and CDR2 as SYGVKD. CDR3 coding DNA: TGTGCCACACAGGGGAATGCCGGGGAGCTGTTTTTT. As protein: CATQGNAGELFF.

Here the CDR3 reads CASSEGTGSRHQPQHF. DNA for the CDR3: TGTGCCAGCAGTGAAGGGACAGGGTCACGACATCAGCCCCAGCATTTT. The J gene is TRBJ1-5, the V gene TRBV2, with TRBD1 identical over 8 bases. The CDR3 contains 16 residues. V dropped 1 base and J dropped 5; count of bases not matched to a gene: 7. CDR1 and CDR2 from the germline V gene are SNHLY and FYNNEI.

The genes are TRBV29-1 and TRBJ1-1; a weak D match, TRBD1 (5 bases). The germline V gene has CDR1 SQVTM and CDR2 ANQGSEA. The CDR3 covers 12 residues. Trimming took off 1 base at V and 7 bases at J, with 10 bases between the two ends. DNA for the CDR3: TGCAGCGTTGAAGTTCGCAGGGATGAAGCTTTCTTT. It codes for CSVEVRRDEAFF.

CDR3 loop: CASRSGLPGGEAFF. The DNA for the CDR3 is TGTGCCAGCAGATCAGGGCTCCCGGGCGGTGAAGCTTTCTTT. The chain links TRBV6-5 to TRBJ1-1; D is perhaps TRBD1 (5 bases). V was shortened by 6 bases and J by 7 bases, with 18 bases between the two germline ends. The length of the CDR3 is 14 residues. Germline-derived CDR1 and CDR2 are MNHEY and SVGAGI.

This rearrangement joins TRBV6-5 to TRBJ1-1; 9 nucleotides agree with TRBD1. J was trimmed by 3 bases and V by 2 bases; bases with no gene match: 4. This CDR3 contains 15 residues. The germline gives CDR1 MNHEY, CDR2 SVGAGI. This chain's CDR3 is CASSYETGGDTEAFF. DNA for the CDR3: TGTGCCAGCAGTTACGAAACAGGGGGCGACACTGAAGCTTTCTTT.

The chain employs TRBV30 and TRBJ2-5; D perhaps matches TRBD1 (6 bases). Germline V CDR1 and CDR2: GTSNPN, SVGIG (reference sequence). With 1 base removed from V and 4 bases from J, the gap between germline ends came to 7 bases. The CDR3 spans 12 residues. CDR3 sequence (DNA): TGTGCCTGGAGTGGAGGGGGAGAGACCCAGTACTTC. Its protein is CAWSGGGETQYF.

The V gene is TRBV9, the J gene TRBJ1-3; no reliable D call. This CDR3 region has 16 residues. The germline V gene has CDR1 SGDLS and CDR2 YYNGEE. The V end lost 7 bases, the J end lost 0 bases, and 17 bases lay between the germline ends. The CDR3 is CASGRELAHSGNTIYF. CDR3 DNA sequence: TGTGCCAGCGGCCGGGAGCTCGCACACTCTGGAAACACCATATATTTT.

Only a few counts were recorded for this clone. V usage is TRBV6-1 and J usage is TRBJ2-7; 9 nucleotides line up with TRBD2. Per germline, CDR1 MNHNS and CDR2 SASEGT. Germline trimming cut 1 base from V and 3 bases from J; bases unmatched to any gene: 7. CDR3 size: 16 residues. CDR3 loop: CASSEVRAGGHYEQYF. CDR3 nucleotides: TGTGCCAGCAGTGAAGTTAGGGCGGGGGGGCACTACGAGCAGTACTTC.

The V call is TRBV29-1, the J call TRBJ2-7; D is perhaps TRBD1 (7 bases). V was pared by 0 bases and J by 5 bases, with 20 bases between. Per the germline V gene, CDR1 is SQVTM and CDR2 is ANQGSEA. This CDR3 comprises 16 residues. The CDR3 reads CSVEEIGRGDVNEQYF. CDR3 in DNA: TGCAGCGTTGAAGAGATCGGCAGGGGGGACGTGAACGAGCAGTACTTC.

The genes are TRBV5-5 and TRBJ1-4, with D tentatively TRBD1 (6 bases). This CDR3 is built from 16 residues. Germline CDR1 reads SGHKS; CDR2 reads YYEKEE (reference sequence). The ends were cut back, 0 bases at V and 8 bases at J, with 17 bases in the middle. Here the CDR3 DNA reads TGTGCCAGCAGCTTGGGTCGGTCCACCCAGGGGGAAAAACTGTTTTTT. Translating gives CASSLGRSTQGEKLFF.

The chain uses TRBV15 and TRBJ1-1; a possible D gene is TRBD1 (6 bases). The CDR3 runs to 13 residues. Germline V gene sequence: CDR1 LNHNV, CDR2 YYDKDF (reference sequence). V was trimmed by 8 bases and J by 1 base, leaving 11 bases between them. Here the CDR3 reads CATLQQGNTEAFF. The CDR3 DNA sequence: TGTGCCACCCTTCAACAGGGGAACACTGAAGCTTTCTTT.

The chain has TRBV6-6 and TRBJ1-1; the D gene is possibly TRBD1 (6 bases). Germline CDR1 reads MNHNY; CDR2 reads SVGAGI (reference sequence). V lost 2 bases to trimming and J lost 0 bases, with 13 bases between them. The CDR3 extends over 16 amino acids. The CDR3 sequence: CASSYETGSMNTEAFF. The DNA for the CDR3 is TGTGCCAGCAGTTACGAGACAGGAAGCATGAACACTGAAGCTTTCTTT.

The genes are TRBV5-1 and TRBJ1-4; 12 bases line up with TRBD1. Trimming removed 1 base from V and 7 bases from J; junction bases left unmatched: 8. The CDR3 is 17 amino acids. Germline V gene lookup returns CDR1 SGHRS and CDR2 YFSETQ. The CDR3 loop is CASSLLPGQGAFEKLFF. CDR3 DNA sequence: TGCGCCAGCAGCTTGCTCCCGGGACAGGGGGCTTTTGAAAAACTGTTTTTT.

The chain is built from TRBV6-4 and TRBJ2-4, with D possibly matching TRBD1 (5 bases). CDR1 is MRHNA, CDR2 SNTAGT, per germline. The length of the CDR3 is 16 residues. V shed 6 bases and J shed 2 bases, with 17 bases lying between them. The CDR3 DNA sequence: TGTGCCAGCAGCGCCGTAGGGGATGAATCCAAAAACATTCAGTACTTC. Its translation is CASSAVGDESKNIQYF.

Worth noting for this clone: One junction end disagrees with the germline gene, perhaps due to a read error. J is TRBJ1-2 and V is TRBV5-4, with 9 bases matching TRBD1. The CDR3 contains 14 residues. Germline CDR1 and CDR2: SGHNT and YYREEE (reference sequence). The CDR3 here is CASSFNLRDRVIPF. The CDR3 bases are TGTGCCAGCAGCTTTAATCTCCGGGACAGGGTAATCCCCTTC.

The genes are TRBV2 and TRBJ2-5; 7 bases map to TRBD1. CDR3 length: 15 residues. After removal of 6 bases from V and 4 bases from J, the junction contained 11 bases not matched to a gene. The germline CDR1 and CDR2 sequences are SNHLY and FYNNEI. The CDR3 region has the DNA TGTGCCAGCAGGGGCTTCCGAGGGGGCGGAGAGACCCAGTACTTC. As protein: CASRGFRGGGETQYF.

This chain connects TRBV12-5 to TRBJ2-7, with 7 bases matching TRBD1. Germline-derived CDR1 and CDR2 are LGHNT and FRNRAP. The CDR3 spans 15 residues. The trim removed 2 bases at V and 5 bases at J, leaving 9 bases unmatched. The CDR3 DNA follows: TGTGCTAGTGGTTTGTCTCGACAGGGTACCGACGAGCAGTACTTC. This encodes CASGLSRQGTDEQYF.

V gene TRBV28 combines with J gene TRBJ1-1; a possible D gene is TRBD1 (6 bases). The CDR3 totals 14 residues. V was clipped by 3 bases and J by 4 bases, with 12 bases between them. Germline V lookup: CDR1 MDHEN, CDR2 SYDVKM. The DNA of the CDR3 is TGTGCCAGCAGTTTTTTCAGGGGATTCACTGAAGCTTTCTTT. As protein: CASSFFRGFTEAFF.

The chain combines TRBV7-2 with TRBJ1-1, with 7 positions matching TRBD1. Trimming at V came to 8 bases and at J to 3 bases, leaving 9 bases not matched to a gene. The V gene's germline CDR1 is SGHTA and CDR2 FQGNSA. The CDR3 is made up of 14 amino acids. The CDR3 DNA sequence: TGTGCCAGCTCGACCAGGGGGTTTTACACTGAAGCTTTCTTT. This codes for CASSTRGFYTEAFF. The full variable domain, its missing parts supplied by reference TRBV7-2 and TRBJ1-1, is GAGVSQSPSNKVTEKGKDVELRCDPISGHTALYWYRQSLGQGLEFLIYFQGNSAPDKSGLPSDRFSAERTGGSVSTLTIQRTQQEDSAVYLCASSTRGFYTEAFFGQGTRLTVV.

J is TRBJ2-1 and V is TRBV11-3, with 13 bases matching TRBD2. The J segment lost 4 bases and the V segment lost 5 bases, leaving 8 bases of the junction unmatched. Germline assignment: CDR1 SGHNT and CDR2 YENEEA. This CDR3 comprises 17 residues. CDR3 sequence (DNA): TGTGCCAGCAGCCTTGGGACTAGCGGGGCAGGTTACAATGAGCAGTTCTTC. It translates to CASSLGTSGAGYNEQFF.

In the case of this clone: A junction end diverges from the germline sequence, so it may reflect a read error. The V and J genes are TRBV7-7 and TRBJ1-6, with D perhaps matching TRBD1 (5 bases). Germline CDR1 reads SSHAT; CDR2 reads FNYEAQ (reference sequence). This CDR3 region has 8 residues. The CDR3 sequence is CASREKAF. DNA for the CDR3: TGTGCTAGCAGGGAGAAAGCCTTT.

The gene calls are TRBV5-1 and TRBJ2-5; D may be TRBD1 (5 bases). The end of the DNA fits TRBJ2-7 better, so the J call may be wrong. The CDR3 is 14 amino acids. Germline values: CDR1 SGHRS, CDR2 YFSETQ. The CDR3: CASSLDRQTYEQYF. CDR3 nucleotide sequence: TGCGCCAGCAGCTTGGATAGACAGACCTACGAGCAGTACTTC.

The rearrangement uses TRBV7-3 and TRBJ2-2, with a weak D call TRBD1 (5 bases). The length of the CDR3 is 12 residues. The V gene lost 3 bases and the J gene lost 7 bases, with 6 bases spanning the gap. CDR1 and CDR2 (germline): SGHTA, FQGTGA. Here the CDR3 reads CASSFQGGELFF. The CDR3 DNA sequence: TGTGCCAGCAGCTTTCAGGGCGGGGAGCTGTTTTTT. The full variable domain, rest sourced from reference TRBV7-3 and TRBJ2-2, is GAGVSQTPSNKVTEKGKYVELRCDPISGHTALYWYRQSLGQGPEFLIYFQGTGAADDSGLPNDRFFAVRPEGSVSTLKIQRTERGDSAVYLCASSFQGGELFFGEGSRLTVL.

The chain employs TRBV10-1 and TRBJ2-3; TRBD2 agrees at 16 bases. The CDR3 extends over 16 amino acids. The trim removed 6 bases at V and 7 bases at J, leaving 7 bases unmatched. In germline, CDR1 is WNHNN, CDR2 SYGVQD (reference sequence). Written as DNA, the CDR3 is TGCGCCAGCAGCGCCGGGACTAGCGGGGGGGCCCATACGCAGTATTTT. Its translation: CASSAGTSGGAHTQYF.

This clone occurred a few times. V and J are TRBV11-2 and TRBJ2-2, with 7 positions matching TRBD2. Germline V gives CDR1 SGHAT, CDR2 FQNNGV. The CDR3 contains 18 residues. V was clipped by 7 bases and J by 1 base; unmatched bases: 15. CDR3 DNA sequence: TGTGCCAGCAACCTCGATATTGGGGTAGCGGGGAACACCGGGGAGCTGTTTTTT. This gives the protein CASNLDIGVAGNTGELFF.

This chain connects TRBV10-3 to TRBJ2-3, with D possibly being TRBD2 (6 bases). The CDR3 totals 13 residues. V lost 11 bases and J 0 bases, leaving 12 bases between the germline ends. Germline V gives CDR1 ENHRY, CDR2 SYGVKD. CDR3 residues: CASGLPSTDTQYF. CDR3 nucleotide sequence: TGTGCCTCCGGACTACCAAGCACAGATACGCAGTATTTT.